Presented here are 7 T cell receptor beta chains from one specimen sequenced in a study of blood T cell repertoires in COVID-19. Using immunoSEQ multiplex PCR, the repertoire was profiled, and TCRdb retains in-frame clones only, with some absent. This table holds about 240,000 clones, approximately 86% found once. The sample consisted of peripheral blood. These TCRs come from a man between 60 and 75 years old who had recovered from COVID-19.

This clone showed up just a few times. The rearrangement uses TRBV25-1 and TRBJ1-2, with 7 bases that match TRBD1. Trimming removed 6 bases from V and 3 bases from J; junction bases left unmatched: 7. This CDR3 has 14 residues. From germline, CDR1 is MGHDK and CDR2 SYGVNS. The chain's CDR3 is CASSGRQGDYGYTF. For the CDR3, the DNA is TGTGCCAGCAGCGGTAGACAGGGAGACTATGGCTACACCTTC.

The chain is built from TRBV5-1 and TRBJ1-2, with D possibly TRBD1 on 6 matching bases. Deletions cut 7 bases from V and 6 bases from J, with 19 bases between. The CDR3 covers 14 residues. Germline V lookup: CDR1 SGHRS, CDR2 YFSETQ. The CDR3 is CASRHPGHTDGYTF. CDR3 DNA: TGCGCCAGCCGCCATCCGGGACATACGGATGGCTACACCTTC.

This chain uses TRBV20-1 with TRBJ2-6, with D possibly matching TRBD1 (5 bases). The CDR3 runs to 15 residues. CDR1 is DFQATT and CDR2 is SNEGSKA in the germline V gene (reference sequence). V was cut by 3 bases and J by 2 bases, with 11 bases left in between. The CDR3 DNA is TGCAGTGCTAGTTTAAAACAGGCTGGGGCCAACGTCCTGACTTTC. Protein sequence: CSASLKQAGANVLTF.

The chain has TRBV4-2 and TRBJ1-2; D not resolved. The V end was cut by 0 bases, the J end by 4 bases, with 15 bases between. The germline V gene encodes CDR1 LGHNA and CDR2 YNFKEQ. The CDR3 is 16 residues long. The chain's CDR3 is CASSQDLLGGFYGYTF. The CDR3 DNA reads TGTGCCAGCAGCCAAGATCTGTTAGGAGGGTTCTATGGCTACACCTTC.

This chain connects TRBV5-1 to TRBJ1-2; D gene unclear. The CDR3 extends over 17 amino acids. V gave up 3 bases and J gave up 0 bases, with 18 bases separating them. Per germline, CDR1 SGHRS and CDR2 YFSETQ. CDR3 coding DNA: TGCGCCAGCAGCTCGACGTCAGGCGCTCCAGCTAACTATGGCTACACCTTC. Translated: CASSSTSGAPANYGYTF.

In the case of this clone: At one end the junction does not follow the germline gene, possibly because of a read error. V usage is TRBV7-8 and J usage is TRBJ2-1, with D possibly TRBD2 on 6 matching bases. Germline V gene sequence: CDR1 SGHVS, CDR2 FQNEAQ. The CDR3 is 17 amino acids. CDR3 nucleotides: TGTGCCAGCAGCTTAGCGGAGGGGCGGACGCCGAACGAAAGGTGGATCTTC. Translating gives CASSLAEGRTPNERWIF.

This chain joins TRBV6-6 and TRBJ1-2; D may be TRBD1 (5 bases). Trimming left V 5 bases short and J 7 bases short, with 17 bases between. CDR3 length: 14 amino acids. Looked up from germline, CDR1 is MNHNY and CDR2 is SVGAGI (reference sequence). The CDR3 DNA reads TGTGCCAGCAGTAGGGGCCGGCGGGAGGGTGGCTACACCTTC. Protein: CASSRGRREGGYTF.